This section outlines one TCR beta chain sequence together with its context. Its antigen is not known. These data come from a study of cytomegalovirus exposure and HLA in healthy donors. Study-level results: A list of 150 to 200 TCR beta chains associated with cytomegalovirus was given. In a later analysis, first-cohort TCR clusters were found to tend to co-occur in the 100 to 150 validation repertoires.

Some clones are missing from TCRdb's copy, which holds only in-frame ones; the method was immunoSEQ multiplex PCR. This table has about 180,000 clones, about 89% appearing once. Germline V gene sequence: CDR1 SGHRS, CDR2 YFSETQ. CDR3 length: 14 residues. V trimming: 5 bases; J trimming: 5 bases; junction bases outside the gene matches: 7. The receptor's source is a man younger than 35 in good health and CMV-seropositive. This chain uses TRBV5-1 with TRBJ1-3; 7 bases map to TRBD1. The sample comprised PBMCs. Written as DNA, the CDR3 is TGCGCCAGCAGTTCAGGGACAGCGCGAAACACCATATATTTT. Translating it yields CASSSGTARNTIYF.